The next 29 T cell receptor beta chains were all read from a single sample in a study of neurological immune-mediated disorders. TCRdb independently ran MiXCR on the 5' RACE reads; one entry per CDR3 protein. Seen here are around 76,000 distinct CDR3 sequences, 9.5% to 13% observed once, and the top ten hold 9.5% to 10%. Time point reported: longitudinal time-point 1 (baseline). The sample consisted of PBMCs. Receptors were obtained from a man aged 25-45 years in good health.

As DNA, the CDR3 is TGTGCCAGCAGCCAAGATCTAGGGGGGGGCTCCTACGAGCAGTACTTC. It encodes CASSQDLGGGSYEQYF. This chain connects TRBV14 to TRBJ2-7; perhaps TRBD2 as D (7 bases). V gave up 0 bases and J gave up 0 bases, with 12 bases separating them. CDR1 and CDR2 from the germline V gene are SGHDN and FVKESK. This CDR3 has 16 amino acids. Complete variable domain (other parts from reference TRBV14 and TRBJ2-7): EAGVTQFPSHSVIEKGQTVTLRCDPISGHDNLYWYRRVMGKEIKFLLHFVKESKQDESGMPNNRFLAERTGGTYSTLKVQPAELEDSGVYFCASSQDLGGGSYEQYFGPGTRLTVT.

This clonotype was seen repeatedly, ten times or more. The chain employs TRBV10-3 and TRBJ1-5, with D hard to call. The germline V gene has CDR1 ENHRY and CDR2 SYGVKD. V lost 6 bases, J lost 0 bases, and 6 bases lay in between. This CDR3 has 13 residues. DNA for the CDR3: TGTGCCATCAGAGGAGGTAGCAATCAGCCCCAGCATTTT. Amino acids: CAIRGGSNQPQHF.

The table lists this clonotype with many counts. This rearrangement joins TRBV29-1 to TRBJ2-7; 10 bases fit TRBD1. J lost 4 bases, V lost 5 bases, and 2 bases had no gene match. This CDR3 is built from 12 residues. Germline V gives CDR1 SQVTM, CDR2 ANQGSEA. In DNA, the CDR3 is TGCAGCGTTTGGACAGGGGGTTACGAGCAGTACTTC. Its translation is CSVWTGGYEQYF.

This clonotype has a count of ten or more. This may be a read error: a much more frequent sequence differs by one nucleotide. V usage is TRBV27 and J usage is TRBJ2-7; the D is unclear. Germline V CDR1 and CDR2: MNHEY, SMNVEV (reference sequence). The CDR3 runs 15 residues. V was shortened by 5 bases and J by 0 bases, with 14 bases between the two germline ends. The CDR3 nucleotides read TGTGCCAGCAGTAATATGGCGGAACCCTCCTACGAGCAGTACTTC. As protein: CASSNMAEPSYEQYF.

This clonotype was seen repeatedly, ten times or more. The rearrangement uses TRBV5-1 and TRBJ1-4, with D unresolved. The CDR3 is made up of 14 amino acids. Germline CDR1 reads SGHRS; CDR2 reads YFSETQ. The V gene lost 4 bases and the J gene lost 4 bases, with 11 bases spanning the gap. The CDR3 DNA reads TGCGCCAGCAGCATCGGCCAGTTTAATGAAAAACTGTTTTTT. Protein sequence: CASSIGQFNEKLFF. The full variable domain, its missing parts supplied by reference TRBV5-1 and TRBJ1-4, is KAGVTQTPRYLIKTRGQQVTLSCSPISGHRSVSWYQQTPGQGLQFLFEYFSETQRNKGNFPGRFSGRQFSNSRSEMNVSTLELGDSALYLCASSIGQFNEKLFFGSGTQLSVL.

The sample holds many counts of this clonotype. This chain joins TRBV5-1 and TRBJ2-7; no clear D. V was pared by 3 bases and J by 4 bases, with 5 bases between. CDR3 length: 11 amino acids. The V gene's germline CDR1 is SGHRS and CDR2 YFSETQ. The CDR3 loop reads CASSSQYEQYF. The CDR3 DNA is TGCGCCAGCAGCTCGCAATACGAGCAGTACTTC.

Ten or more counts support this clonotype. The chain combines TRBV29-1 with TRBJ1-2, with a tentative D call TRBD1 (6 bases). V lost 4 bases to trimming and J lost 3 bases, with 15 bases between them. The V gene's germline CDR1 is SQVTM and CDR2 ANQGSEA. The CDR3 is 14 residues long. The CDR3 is CSVVGRGRDYGYTF. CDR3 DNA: TGCAGCGTTGTTGGGCGGGGGCGAGACTATGGCTACACCTTC.

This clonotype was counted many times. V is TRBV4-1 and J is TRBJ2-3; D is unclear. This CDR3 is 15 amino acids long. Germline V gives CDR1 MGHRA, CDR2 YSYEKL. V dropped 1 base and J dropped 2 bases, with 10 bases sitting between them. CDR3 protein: CASSQARFNTDTQYF. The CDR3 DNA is TGCGCCAGCAGCCAAGCAAGGTTTAACACAGATACGCAGTATTTT.

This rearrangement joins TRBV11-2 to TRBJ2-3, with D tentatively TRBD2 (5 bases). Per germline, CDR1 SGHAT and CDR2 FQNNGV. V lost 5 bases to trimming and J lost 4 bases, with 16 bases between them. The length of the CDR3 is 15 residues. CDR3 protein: CASSPANWESDTQYF. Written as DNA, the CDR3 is TGTGCCAGCAGCCCAGCAAACTGGGAGTCAGATACGCAGTATTTT. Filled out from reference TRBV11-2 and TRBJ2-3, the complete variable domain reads EAGVAQSPRYKIIEKRQSVAFWCNPISGHATLYWYQQILGQGPKLLIQFQNNGVVDDSQLPKDRFSAERLKGVDSTLKIQPAKLEDSAVYLCASSPANWESDTQYFGPGTRLTVL.

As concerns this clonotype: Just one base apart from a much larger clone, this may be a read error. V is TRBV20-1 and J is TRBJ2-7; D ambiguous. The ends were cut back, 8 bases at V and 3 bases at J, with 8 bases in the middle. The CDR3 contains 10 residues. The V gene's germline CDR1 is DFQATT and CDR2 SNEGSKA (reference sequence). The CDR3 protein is CSSKLYEQYF. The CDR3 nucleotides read TGCAGTTCCAAACTCTACGAGCAGTACTTC.

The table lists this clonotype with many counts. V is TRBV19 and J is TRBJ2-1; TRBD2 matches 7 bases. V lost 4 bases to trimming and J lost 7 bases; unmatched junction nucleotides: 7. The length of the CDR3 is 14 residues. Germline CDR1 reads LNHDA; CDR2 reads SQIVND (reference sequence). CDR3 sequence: CASSRGGSLNEQFF. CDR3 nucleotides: TGTGCCAGTAGTAGGGGGGGAAGCCTGAATGAGCAGTTCTTC.

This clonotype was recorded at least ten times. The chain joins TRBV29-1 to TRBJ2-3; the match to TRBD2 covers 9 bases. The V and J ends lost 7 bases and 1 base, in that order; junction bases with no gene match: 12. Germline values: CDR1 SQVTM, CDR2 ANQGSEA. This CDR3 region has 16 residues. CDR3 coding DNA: TGCAGCGCAGACTCAAAACTAGCGGGCGGCACAGATACGCAGTATTTT. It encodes CSADSKLAGGTDTQYF.

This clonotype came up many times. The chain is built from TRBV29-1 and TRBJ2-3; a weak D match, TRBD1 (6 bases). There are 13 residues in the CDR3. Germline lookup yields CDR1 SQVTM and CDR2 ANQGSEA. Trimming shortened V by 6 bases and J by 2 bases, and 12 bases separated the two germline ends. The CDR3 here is CSVTRTVTDTQYF. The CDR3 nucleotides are TGCAGCGTCACCCGGACAGTCACAGATACGCAGTATTTT.

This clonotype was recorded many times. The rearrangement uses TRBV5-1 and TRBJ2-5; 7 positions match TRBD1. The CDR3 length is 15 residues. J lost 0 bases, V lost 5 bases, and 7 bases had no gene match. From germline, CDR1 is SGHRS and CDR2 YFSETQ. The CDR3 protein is CASRPGTVYQETQYF. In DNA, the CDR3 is TGCGCCAGCAGACCCGGGACAGTTTACCAAGAGACCCAGTACTTC.

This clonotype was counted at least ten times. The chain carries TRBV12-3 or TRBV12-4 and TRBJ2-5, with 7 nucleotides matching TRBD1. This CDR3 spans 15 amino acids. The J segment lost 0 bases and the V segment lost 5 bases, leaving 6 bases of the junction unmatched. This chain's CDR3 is CASSPLQGYQETQYF. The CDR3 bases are TGTGCCAGCAGTCCACTACAGGGGTACCAAGAGACCCAGTACTTC.

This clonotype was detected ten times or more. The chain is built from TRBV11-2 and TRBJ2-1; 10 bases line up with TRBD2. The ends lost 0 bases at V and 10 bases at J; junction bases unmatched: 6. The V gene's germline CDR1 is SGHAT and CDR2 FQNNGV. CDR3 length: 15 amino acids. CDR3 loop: CASSLDLAGGGEQFF. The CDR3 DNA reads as TGTGCCAGCAGCTTAGATTTAGCGGGAGGCGGGGAGCAGTTCTTC.

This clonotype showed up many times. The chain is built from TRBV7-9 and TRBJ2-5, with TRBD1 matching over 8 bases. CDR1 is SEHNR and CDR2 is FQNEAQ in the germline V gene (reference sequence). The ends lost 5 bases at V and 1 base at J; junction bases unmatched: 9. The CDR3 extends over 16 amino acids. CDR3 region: CASSTGQGEFQETQYF. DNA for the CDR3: TGTGCCAGCAGCACAGGACAGGGTGAATTCCAAGAGACCCAGTACTTC.

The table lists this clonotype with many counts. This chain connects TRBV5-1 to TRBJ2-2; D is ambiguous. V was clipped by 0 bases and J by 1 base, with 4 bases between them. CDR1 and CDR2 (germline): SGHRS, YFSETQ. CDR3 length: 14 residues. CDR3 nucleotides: TGCGCCAGCAGCTTGGAGCGGAACACCGGGGAGCTGTTTTTT. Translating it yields CASSLERNTGELFF.

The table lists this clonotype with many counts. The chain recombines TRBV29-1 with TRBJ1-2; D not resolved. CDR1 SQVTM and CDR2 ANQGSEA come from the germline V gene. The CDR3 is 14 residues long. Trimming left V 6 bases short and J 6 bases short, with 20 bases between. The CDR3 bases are TGCAGCGTGGGGTGGACCGTCGCCGGGGATGGCTACACCTTC. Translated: CSVGWTVAGDGYTF.

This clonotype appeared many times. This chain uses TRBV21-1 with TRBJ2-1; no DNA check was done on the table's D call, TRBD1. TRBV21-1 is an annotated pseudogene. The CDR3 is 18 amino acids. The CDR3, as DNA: TGTGCCAGCAGCAAAGGGGGGGACAGAGGAGAAGCCCTCAATGAGCAGTTCTTC. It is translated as CASSKGGDRGEALNEQFF.

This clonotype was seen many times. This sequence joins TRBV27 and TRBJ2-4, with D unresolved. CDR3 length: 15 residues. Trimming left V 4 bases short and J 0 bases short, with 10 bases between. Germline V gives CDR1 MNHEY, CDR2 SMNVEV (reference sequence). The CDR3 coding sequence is TGTGCCAGCAGTTCCCCATCGGTAGCCAAAAACATTCAGTACTTC. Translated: CASSSPSVAKNIQYF.

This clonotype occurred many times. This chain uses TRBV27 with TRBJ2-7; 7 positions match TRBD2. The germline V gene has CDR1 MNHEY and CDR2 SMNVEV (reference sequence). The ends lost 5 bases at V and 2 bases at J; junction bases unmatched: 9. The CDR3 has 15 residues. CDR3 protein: CASSAQSSGTYEQYF. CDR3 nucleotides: TGTGCCAGCAGTGCGCAATCTAGCGGAACCTACGAGCAGTACTTC.

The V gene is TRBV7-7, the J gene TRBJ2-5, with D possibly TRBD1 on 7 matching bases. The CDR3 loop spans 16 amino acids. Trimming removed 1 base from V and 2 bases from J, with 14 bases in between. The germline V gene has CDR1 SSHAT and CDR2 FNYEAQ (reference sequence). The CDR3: CASSLGTGGGQETQYF. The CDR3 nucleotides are TGTGCCAGCAGCTTAGGGACAGGAGGGGGTCAAGAGACCCAGTACTTC.

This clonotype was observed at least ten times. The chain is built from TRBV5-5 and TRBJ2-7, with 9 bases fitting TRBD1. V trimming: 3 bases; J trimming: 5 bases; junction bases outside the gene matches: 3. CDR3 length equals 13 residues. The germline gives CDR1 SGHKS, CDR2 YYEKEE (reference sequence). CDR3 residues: CASSWWTGDEQYF. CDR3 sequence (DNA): TGTGCCAGCAGCTGGTGGACAGGGGACGAGCAGTACTTC.

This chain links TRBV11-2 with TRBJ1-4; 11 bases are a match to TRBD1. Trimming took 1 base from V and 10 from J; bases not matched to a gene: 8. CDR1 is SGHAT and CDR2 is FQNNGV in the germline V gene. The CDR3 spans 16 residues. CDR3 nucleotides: TGTGCCAGCAGCTTAGCATTGGGACAGGGGGATGGAAAACTGTTTTTT. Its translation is CASSLALGQGDGKLFF.

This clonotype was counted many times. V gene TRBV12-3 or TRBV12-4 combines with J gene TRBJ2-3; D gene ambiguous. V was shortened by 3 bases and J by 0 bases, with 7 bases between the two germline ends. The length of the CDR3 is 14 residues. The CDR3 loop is CASSFGISTDTQYF. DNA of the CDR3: TGTGCCAGCAGTTTTGGGATTAGCACAGATACGCAGTATTTT.

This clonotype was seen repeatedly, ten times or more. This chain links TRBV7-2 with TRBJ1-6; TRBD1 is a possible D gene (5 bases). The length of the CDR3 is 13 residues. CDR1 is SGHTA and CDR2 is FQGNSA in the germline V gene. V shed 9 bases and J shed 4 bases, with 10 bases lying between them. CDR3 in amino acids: CASEAGYNSPLHF. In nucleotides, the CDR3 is TGTGCCAGTGAGGCAGGGTATAATTCACCCCTCCACTTT.

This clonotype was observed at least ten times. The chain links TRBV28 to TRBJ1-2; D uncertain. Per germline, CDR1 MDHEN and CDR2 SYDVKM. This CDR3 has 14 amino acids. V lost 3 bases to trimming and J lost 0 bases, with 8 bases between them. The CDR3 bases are TGTGCCAGCAGTTTCTACGGTGCTAACTATGGCTACACCTTC. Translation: CASSFYGANYGYTF.

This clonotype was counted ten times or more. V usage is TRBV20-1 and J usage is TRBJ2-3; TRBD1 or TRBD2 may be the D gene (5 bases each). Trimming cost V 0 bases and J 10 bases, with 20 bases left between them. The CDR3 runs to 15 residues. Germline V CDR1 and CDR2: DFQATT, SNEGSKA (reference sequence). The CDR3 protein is CSARDRLGDDLSQYF. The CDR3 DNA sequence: TGCAGTGCTAGAGATAGATTGGGGGACGACCTATCGCAGTATTTT.